The source of this TCR beta chain is a study of shared clonotypes between healthy human individuals. Study outcomes and limitations: The diversity represented, both genetic and in exposure history, was limited by few donors. When naive CD4 clonotypes were compared across several donors, approximately 5% were shared.

As for this clone: Antigen: not known.

CD45RA-negative memory and CD45RA+ naive subsets were split from the CD4+ cells. Sequenced by immunoSEQ multiplex PCR; TCRdb stores in-frame clones only, minus some. The sample comprises roughly 760,000 clones, over 65% of which are singletons, and 1.5% to 2% rests with the top ten. Trimming pared 1 base from V and 5 bases from J, leaving 12 bases between. This CDR3 has 14 amino acids. The germline V gene encodes CDR1 MDHEN and CDR2 SYDVKM. The genes are TRBV28 and TRBJ2-7; a possible D gene is TRBD2 (5 bases). Sequencing input: memory CD4+ T cells sorted from blood. The subset denotes: CD45RA-negative fraction. The receptor was isolated from a woman aged 25 to 39 in good health. The DNA for the CDR3 is TGTGCCAGCAGTTTATCGGGGTCCGGGGACGAGCAGTACTTC. Translating gives CASSLSGSGDEQYF.